The T cell receptor beta chain described here comes from a study of vaccination and CD4 T cells after COVID-19. Sequenced with the Oncomine TCR Beta short-read assay was DNA taken from cultured CD4+ T cells. From the PCR reads, TCRdb called clonotypes with MiXCR, one entry per CDR3 protein. Altogether fewer than 20,000 distinct CDR3 sequences are present, more than 55% being singletons, with the ten largest covering around 10%. Regarding this clonotype: As yet, its antigen is unknown.

Specified treatment: roughly ten-day PBMC culture with coronavirus spike peptide pools or control peptides (ViraFEST assay). CDR3 length: 14 amino acids. J was trimmed by 6 bases and V by 3 bases; bases with no gene match: 5. Germline V gene data show CDR1 as WNHNN and CDR2 as SYGVQD (reference sequence). V is TRBV10-1 and J is TRBJ1-2; 9 bases are shared with TRBD1. The origin of this receptor is a human donor who had recovered from COVID-19. The sequencing sample was made of CD4+ T cells from blood, cultured in vitro. DNA for the CDR3: TGCGCCAGCAGTGATGGGACAGGGTTGGATGGCTACACCTTC. It translates to CASSDGTGLDGYTF.